The rows below give T cell receptor beta chains drawn from one sample of a study of naive and memory T cell subsets. TCRdb analysed the UMI-ligation and nested PCR reads with MiXCR anew, one entry per CDR3 protein. The sample gives roughly 8,000 distinct CDR3 sequences, 28% of which show up once; approximately 50% is in the top ten. Sequenced input: CD8+ TEMRA cells from blood. These receptors all stem from a human donor in good health. The CDR3 runs from the conserved cysteine through the conserved F or W. Each record gives: CDR3 protein, CDR3 DNA, clone size, D gene, V gene, J gene. A D gene is named only where the DNA matches it firmly. Some rows mark clone size as missing; the rest say once, few, many or name a class of expanded clone.

CDR3: CASSEGLGVSADTQYF
DNA: TGTGCCAGCAGTGAAGGATTGGGAGTATCGGCAGATACGCAGTATTTT
size: NA
D: NA
V: TRBV6-1
J: TRBJ2-3

CDR3: CASSQGSYNEQFF
DNA: TGTGCCAGCAGCCAAGGGTCCTACAATGAGCAGTTCTTC
size: few
D: NA
V: TRBV4-2
J: TRBJ2-1

CDR3: CAWSVLPANTGELFF
DNA: TGTGCCTGGAGTGTATTACCCGCGAACACCGGGGAGCTGTTTTTT
size: NA
D: NA
V: TRBV30
J: TRBJ2-2

CDR3: CASSLGLGSYNEQFF
DNA: TGCGCCAGCAGCTTAGGACTAGGCTCCTACAATGAGCAGTTCTTC
size: medium-sized
D: TRBD2
V: TRBV4-3
J: TRBJ2-1

CDR3: CASFDPIRSNYGYTF
DNA: TGTGCCAGCTTCGATCCTATAAGGAGTAACTATGGCTACACCTTC
size: few
D: NA
V: TRBV7-9
J: TRBJ1-2

CDR3: CSARDLRVDVLADTQYF
DNA: TGCAGTGCTAGAGATCTTCGCGTAGACGTGCTCGCTGATACGCAGTATTTT
size: many
D: NA
V: TRBV20-1
J: TRBJ2-3

CDR3: CASSPADSVQETQYF
DNA: TGTGCCAGCAGCCCGGCCGATAGCGTACAAGAGACCCAGTACTTC
size: NA
D: NA
V: TRBV5-4
J: TRBJ2-5

CDR3: CAISEPGQGDEQYF
DNA: TGTGCCATCAGTGAGCCGGGACAGGGCGACGAGCAGTACTTC
size: NA
D: TRBD1
V: TRBV10-3
J: TRBJ2-7

CDR3: CSARDTGEQFF
DNA: TGCAGTGCTAGAGATACGGGTGAGCAGTTCTTC
size: many
D: NA
V: TRBV20-1
J: TRBJ2-1

CDR3: CASGRGQGSNQPQHF
DNA: TGTGCTAGTGGTCGGGGACAGGGGAGCAATCAGCCCCAGCATTTT
size: few
D: TRBD1
V: TRBV12-5
J: TRBJ1-5

CDR3: CASSWTGDHEQYF
DNA: TGTGCCAGCAGTTGGACAGGGGACCACGAGCAGTACTTC
size: NA
D: TRBD1
V: TRBV27
J: TRBJ2-7

CDR3: CASSQDQGDRTPQETQYF
DNA: TGTGCCAGCAGCCAAGATCAAGGGGACAGGACGCCCCAAGAGACCCAGTACTTC
size: few
D: TRBD1
V: TRBV4-2
J: TRBJ2-5

CDR3: CASSLDPPGANSPLHF
DNA: TGCGCCAGCAGCTTGGATCCCCCGGGCGCGAATTCACCCCTCCACTTT
size: few
D: NA
V: TRBV5-1
J: TRBJ1-6

CDR3: CASSQSGLGNQPQHF
DNA: TGTGCCAGCAGCCAATCGGGGCTTGGCAATCAGCCCCAGCATTTT
size: NA
D: NA
V: TRBV16
J: TRBJ1-5

CDR3: CASSQLHQGAVTEAFF
DNA: TGTGCCAGCAGCCAACTCCATCAGGGGGCAGTTACTGAAGCTTTCTTT
size: NA
D: TRBD1
V: TRBV3-1
J: TRBJ1-1

CDR3: CASTSGGVYEQYF
DNA: TGTGCCAGCACCTCAGGGGGTGTCTACGAGCAGTACTTC
size: many
D: TRBD1
V: TRBV7-6
J: TRBJ2-7

CDR3: CASSQDPRTGGNTEAFF
DNA: TGCGCCAGCAGCCAAGACCCACGGACAGGGGGGAACACTGAAGCTTTCTTT
size: NA
D: TRBD1
V: TRBV4-3
J: TRBJ1-1

CDR3: CASSDLNTGELFF
DNA: TGTGCCAGCAGTGACTTGAACACCGGGGAGCTGTTTTTT
size: few
D: NA
V: TRBV6-4
J: TRBJ2-2

CDR3: CSAYQHPGTHYNEQFF
DNA: TGCAGTGCCTATCAACACCCCGGGACTCACTACAATGAGCAGTTCTTC
size: NA
D: NA
V: TRBV20-1
J: TRBJ2-1

CDR3: CASSQDVLDWPSGMDIQYF
DNA: TGCGCCAGCAGCCAAGATGTGTTGGACTGGCCCTCCGGGATGGACATTCAGTACTTC
size: NA
D: NA
V: TRBV4-3
J: TRBJ2-4